This is a list of T cell receptor beta chains from one sample in a study of blood T cell repertoires in COVID-19. Profiling relied on immunoSEQ multiplex PCR, and the TCRdb table lists in-frame clones only, not all of them. The sample yields roughly 110,000 clones, over 75% seen once. The sequenced sample consisted of peripheral blood. Receptors originate from a man aged 45 to 65 with acute or convalescent COVID-19. Each CDR3 is given with its conserved first and last residue. D genes are given only for firm matches. Size values are once, few and many counts, or a class for expanded clones, and some rows have none.

clone size | J gene | D gene | V gene | CDR3 protein | CDR3 DNA
. | TRBJ2-2 | TRBD1 | TRBV10-3 | CASGTGTGPGELFF | TGTGCCTCAGGGACCGGGACAGGACCCGGGGAGCTGTTTTTT
. | TRBJ1-6 | . | TRBV5-1 | CASSSGEGGSSPLHF | TGCGCCAGCAGCTCCGGGGAGGGGGGCAGTTCACCCCTCCACTTT
. | TRBJ2-3 | TRBD2 | TRBV19 | CASSTTSGGQSDTQYF | TGTGCCAGTAGTACGACTAGCGGGGGGCAATCAGATACGCAGTATTTT
. | TRBJ1-2 | . | TRBV7-3 | CASSPVGGRFDYGYTF | TGTGCCAGCAGCCCCGTGGGGGGGAGGTTCGACTATGGCTACACCTTC
. | TRBJ2-3 | . | TRBV5-4 | CASSGVLQGGTQYF | TGTGCCAGCAGCGGAGTGCTCCAGGGGGGTACGCAGTATTTT
. | TRBJ2-3 | . | TRBV19 | CASRNYGDTQYF | TGTGCCAGTAGGAACTATGGAGATACGCAGTATTTT
. | TRBJ2-2 | . | TRBV5-5 | CASSLGAKDTGELFF | TGTGCCAGCAGCTTAGGGGCCAAGGACACCGGGGAGCTGTTTTTT
once | TRBJ2-3 | . | TRBV7-3 | CASSLGAGDTQYF | TGTGCCAGCAGCCTAGGGGCGGGGGATACGCAGTATTTT
. | TRBJ2-7 | TRBD1 | TRBV19 | CASSATGLSSYEQYF | TGTGCCAGTAGTGCGACAGGGCTCAGCTCCTACGAGCAGTACTTC
. | TRBJ2-3 | . | TRBV10-3 | CAINGPHTDTQYF | TGTGCCATCAATGGGCCCCACACAGATACGCAGTATTTT
. | TRBJ1-1 | TRBD1 | TRBV28 | CASSPGGSRGRAEAFF | TGTGCCAGCAGTCCAGGGGGCTCGAGGGGTCGCGCTGAAGCTTTCTTT
. | TRBJ1-6 | . | TRBV6-5 | CASSYGAGNSPLHF | TGTGCCAGCAGTTACGGGGCAGGGAATTCACCCCTCCACTTT
. | TRBJ1-1 | TRBD1 | TRBV28 | CASSPRTGLNTEAFF | TGTGCCAGCAGTCCAAGGACAGGGTTAAACACTGAAGCTTTCTTT
. | TRBJ1-2 | . | TRBV7-9 | CASSLWANYGYTF | TGTGCCAGCAGCTTATGGGCAAACTATGGCTACACCTTC
. | TRBJ1-2 | . | TRBV18 | CASSPLQREYGYTF | TGTGCCAGCTCACCATTGCAGCGAGAGTATGGCTACACCTTC
. | TRBJ1-1 | . | TRBV6-5 | CASSYSRILEAFF | TGTGCCAGCAGTTACTCGCGTATCCTCGAAGCTTTCTTT
. | TRBJ1-1 | TRBD1 | TRBV6-5 | CASSTTGLDTEAFF | TGTGCCAGCAGTACGACAGGGCTGGACACTGAAGCTTTCTTT
. | TRBJ1-3 | TRBD1 | TRBV19 | CASSITGTALLTGNTIYF | TGTGCCAGTAGTATCACCGGGACAGCCCTTTTGACTGGAAACACCATATATTTT
. | TRBJ1-6 | TRBD1 | TRBV5-1 | CASSLAPGQEYSPLHF | TGCGCCAGCAGCTTGGCACCGGGACAGGAATATTCACCCCTCCACTTT